Each of the 6 T cell receptor delta chains below was sequenced from the same sample in a study of human gamma delta and Vdelta1 T cells. The antigens of these receptors remain unknown. TCRdb processed the PCR reads again with the CATT caller. The sample lists some 13,000 delta-chain clones, about half seen once, with more than 1.3% in the top ten. The sample taken for sequencing was Vdelta1 gamma-delta T cells from blood grown in culture (DOT cells). These receptors were obtained from a human donor in good health.

The chain employs TRDV1 and TRDJ1; D may correspond to TRDD1 or TRDD3 (5 bases each). The V gene's germline CDR1 is TSWWSYY and CDR2 QGS. This CDR3 spans 20 amino acids. The V and J ends lost 7 bases and 0 bases respectively, with 30 bases between them. CDR3 in DNA: TGTGCTCTTGAAATACTCCGCCCTGACTCGGCGATACAAGACACCGATAAACTCATCTTT. Its translation: CALEILRPDSAIQDTDKLIF.

The chain links TRDV1 to TRDJ1, with 10 bases that match TRDD3. J lost 0 bases, V lost 2 bases, and 21 bases had no gene match. Germline V CDR1 and CDR2: TSWWSYY, QGS. This CDR3 region has 22 residues. The CDR3 protein is CALGEIIRAITGGSSYTDKLIF. CDR3 nucleotide sequence: TGTGCTCTTGGGGAAATCATAAGGGCCATTACTGGGGGATCCAGTTACACCGATAAACTCATCTTT.

V usage is TRDV1 and J usage is TRDJ1, with D maybe TRDD2 (5 bases). Trimming left V 0 bases short and J 0 bases short, with 11 bases between. The CDR3 covers 16 residues. Per the germline V gene, CDR1 is TSWWSYY and CDR2 is QGS. CDR3 nucleotides: TGTGCTCTTGGGGAACTTTCCTCCCTTTACACCGATAAACTCATCTTT. Translating gives CALGELSSLYTDKLIF.

This chain joins TRDV1 and TRDJ2; the match to TRDD2 covers 7 bases. Germline CDR1 and CDR2: TSWWSYY and QGS. Trimming took 0 bases from V and 7 from J; bases not matched to a gene: 20. The CDR3 is made up of 20 amino acids. CDR3 nucleotides: TGTGCTCTTGGGGAACTACTAGTCGTTCCTACTGAATGCCGCGAAGCACAACTCTTCTTT. It is translated as CALGELLVVPTECREAQLFF.

This clone turned up a few times. The gene calls are TRDV1 and TRDJ1; TRDD3 agrees at 11 bases. With 5 bases clipped from V and 4 bases from J, the junction kept 24 bases outside the gene matches. The CDR3 is made up of 21 amino acids. Germline loops: CDR1 TSWWSYY, CDR2 QGS. The CDR3 coding sequence is TGTGCTCTTGGGCCCTCTTCTTTACTGGGGGATAAGGGTGAGGGGTACGATAAACTCATCTTT. It translates to CALGPSSLLGDKGEGYDKLIF.

This clone was picked up a small number of times. J is TRDJ1 and V is TRDV1; D unclear. This CDR3 has 20 residues. V was trimmed by 0 bases and J by 0 bases, leaving 23 bases between them. Germline CDR1 TSWWSYY, CDR2 QGS. The CDR3 region has the DNA TGTGCTCTTGGGGAACTAAGGCACGGACGGGTAGGGAGTTACACCGATAAACTCATCTTT. Its translation: CALGELRHGRVGSYTDKLIF.